These T cell receptor beta chains were read from a single sample in a study of CD4 T cells in relation to SARS-CoV-2 and coronaviruses. These receptors lack a known antigen. The assay was immunoSEQ multiplex PCR, and TCRdb's table has in-frame clones only and misses some. There are 38,000 or so clones in the sample; over 60% occur only once, and roughly 20% lies in the top ten. Sequenced: memory CD4+ T cells from PBMCs, cultured in vitro. The receptors originated from an adult with COVID-19. Both conserved end residues are part of each CDR3. The D gene is left open where the match is weak. Only some rows state a clone size, as once, few, many or a class for expanded clones.

TRBJ2-7	TRBV7-9	NA	NA	TGTGCCAGCAGCTTAGGGGGTGTCTACGAGCAGTACTTC	CASSLGGVYEQYF
TRBJ2-7	TRBV10-3	NA	NA	TGTGCCACCAGGGATGGTAGAACCTACGAGCAGTACTTC	CATRDGRTYEQYF
TRBJ2-5	TRBV19	NA	TRBD1	TGTGCCTCCAACAGGGGGCCCCAAGAGACCCAGTACTTC	CASNRGPQETQYF
TRBJ1-4	TRBV14	NA	TRBD1	TGTGCCAGCAGCCGAGCCTCGGGACAGTTCGATGAAAAACTGTTTTTT	CASSRASGQFDEKLFF
TRBJ1-1	TRBV11-1	NA	NA	TGTGCCAGCAGCCTAGGGGCAGAAAACACTGAAGCTTTCTTT	CASSLGAENTEAFF
TRBJ2-1	TRBV28	NA	NA	TGTGCCAGCAGTGTGGACAGGTTGGGGACTACGTCCTACAATGAGCAGTTCTTC	CASSVDRLGTTSYNEQFF
TRBJ2-7	TRBV6-1	NA	NA	TGTGCCAGCAGTGAAGGGTATGGTACGGGGATTTACGAGCAGTACTTC	CASSEGYGTGIYEQYF
TRBJ2-7	TRBV3-1/TRBV3-2	NA	TRBD2	TGTGCCAGCAGCCAAGGAACCCAGCGGCAGGGACTAGGGCAGTACTTC	CASSQGTQRQGLGQYF
TRBJ2-7	TRBV11-2	NA	TRBD1	TGTGCCAGCAGATCTGGGGGCAGGGGGATCTCCTACGAGCAGTACTTC	CASRSGGRGISYEQYF
TRBJ2-7	TRBV10-3	NA	NA	TGTGCCATCAGTGAGTCGAGGGACAAGAGCTCCTACGAGCAGTACTTC	CAISESRDKSSYEQYF
TRBJ1-4	TRBV9	few	NA	TGTGCCAGCAGTCCGGGAGGGACCGATGAAAAACTGTTTTTT	CASSPGGTDEKLFF
TRBJ2-3	TRBV5-1	NA	NA	TGCGCCAGCAGCTTGGCCCGGCGGGATACGCAGTATTTT	CASSLARRDTQYF
TRBJ2-5	TRBV7-2	NA	NA	TGTGCCAGCAGCCTGGCGGGATGGGGCGAGACCCAGTACTTC	CASSLAGWGETQYF
TRBJ2-2	TRBV24-1	NA	NA	TGTGCCACCAGTGATTTTCGAGGGGAGAACACCGGGGAGCTGTTTTTT	CATSDFRGENTGELFF
TRBJ2-3	TRBV29-1	NA	TRBD2	TGCAGCGTCTCCCGGACTAGCGGGAGATCAGATACGCAGTATTTT	CSVSRTSGRSDTQYF
TRBJ2-7	TRBV5-6	NA	TRBD1	TGTGCCAGCAGCTTACCAGGGACAGTTCCCTACGAGCAGTACTTC	CASSLPGTVPYEQYF
TRBJ1-1	TRBV28	few	NA	TGTGCCAGCAGCGGGGTGAACACTGAAGCTTTCTTT	CASSGVNTEAFF
TRBJ2-5	TRBV7-2	NA	NA	TGTGCCAGCAGCTTAGCGCGCGAGACCCAGTACTTC	CASSLARETQYF
TRBJ1-6	TRBV3-1/TRBV3-2	few	NA	TGTGCCAGCACTACGGCGGGGGGTCGGAATTCACCCCTCCACTTT	CASTTAGGRNSPLHF
TRBJ2-1	TRBV4-3	NA	TRBD2	TGCGCCAGCAGCCAAACGGGGGCCCTGACTAGCGGGAGGGTAAATGAGCAGTTCTTC	CASSQTGALTSGRVNEQFF
TRBJ2-3	TRBV5-1	NA	TRBD2	TGCGCCAGCAGGCTAGCGGGACTTACAGATACGCAGTATTTT	CASRLAGLTDTQYF
TRBJ2-7	TRBV2	NA	TRBD1	TGTGCCAGCAGTCAGACAGGGGTAATCTACGAGCAGTACTTC	CASSQTGVIYEQYF
TRBJ2-4	TRBV20-1	NA	NA	TGCAGTGCTAGTCTTCAGGAAAACATTCAGTACTTC	CSASLQENIQYF
TRBJ2-2	TRBV9	NA	TRBD1	TGTGCCAGCAGCGCACAGGGGGTAACCGGGGAGCTGTTTTTT	CASSAQGVTGELFF
TRBJ1-1	TRBV11-2	NA	NA	TGTGCCAGCAGCTCTCACAGGAACACTGAAGCTTTCTTT	CASSSHRNTEAFF
TRBJ1-6	TRBV27	NA	NA	TGTGCCAGCAATTCGCGGGGGCCCTATAATTCACCCCTCCACTTT	CASNSRGPYNSPLHF
TRBJ2-7	TRBV24-1	NA	TRBD1	TGTGCCGTCCCGGGGACAGGAGTTTACGAGCAGTACTTC	CAVPGTGVYEQYF
TRBJ1-5	TRBV3-1/TRBV3-2	few	NA	TGTGCCAGCAGCCAGTGGATAGACCAGCCCCAGCATTTT	CASSQWIDQPQHF
TRBJ2-3	TRBV5-1	NA	TRBD2	TGCGCCAGCAGCCGCTCCGGGACTAGCGGGAGGGTGAGCACAGATACGCAGTATTTT	CASSRSGTSGRVSTDTQYF
TRBJ2-3	TRBV12-3/TRBV12-4	few	NA	TGTGCCAGCAGAAACACCAGCACAGATACGCAGTATTTT	CASRNTSTDTQYF
TRBJ2-2	TRBV27	NA	NA	TGTGCCAGCAGTTTAACACTAAGGGTCACCGGGGAGCTGTTTTTT	CASSLTLRVTGELFF
TRBJ2-1	TRBV7-3	NA	TRBD2	TGTGCCAGCAGCTCCAGCGGGAATAAGGAGCAGTTCTTC	CASSSSGNKEQFF
TRBJ1-1	TRBV12-5	NA	NA	TGTGCTAGTGGTTTGGTACGGGCGGGGGGTCACACTGAAGCTTTCTTT	CASGLVRAGGHTEAFF
TRBJ2-7	TRBV6-1	NA	NA	TGTGCCAGCAGTGAAGTAAGGGACACTGAGCAGTACTTC	CASSEVRDTEQYF
TRBJ2-1	TRBV4-1	NA	NA	TGCGCCAGCAGCCAAGAGGGGACACTAAGCTCCTACAATGAGCAGTTCTTC	CASSQEGTLSSYNEQFF
TRBJ2-2	TRBV6-6	few	NA	TGTGCCAGCACCTTGGCGCAGGGAAGGAACACCGGGGAGCTGTTTTTT	CASTLAQGRNTGELFF
TRBJ1-1	TRBV2	NA	NA	TGTGCCAGCAGTGAAATGTCGGGGGTAGCTTTCTTT	CASSEMSGVAFF
TRBJ2-1	TRBV5-5	NA	NA	TGTGCCAGCAGCTTGGATGGAGACTCCTACAATGAGCAGTTCTTC	CASSLDGDSYNEQFF
TRBJ1-2	TRBV6-4	NA	NA	TGTGCCAGCAACCGGGACGTAGGAGCTAACTATGGCTACACCTTC	CASNRDVGANYGYTF
TRBJ2-1	TRBV19	NA	NA	TGTGCCAGTAGTATATGGAGCAGTTACAATGAGCAGTTCTTC	CASSIWSSYNEQFF
TRBJ1-1	TRBV19	NA	NA	TGTGCCAGCCTTTTGAACACTGAAGCTTTCTTT	CASLLNTEAFF